The sequence of this T cell receptor (beta chain) was determined in a study of response to subunit inactivated influenza vaccine. Study results and limitations: T cells newly recruited by each seasonal influenza vaccination are few, the authors suggested.

As regards this clonotype: No antigen is known for it.

Trimming shortened V by 4 bases and J by 4 bases, and 9 bases separated the two germline ends. This CDR3 has 14 residues. Germline-derived CDR1 and CDR2 are KGHDR and SFDVKD. One entry per CDR3 protein results from TCRdb running MiXCR on the RT-PCR reads. The table shows 500,000 to 600,000 distinct CDR3 sequences, with approximately 7.6% occurring only once. The input for sequencing was PBMCs from blood, taken less than 30 months after vaccination. The rearrangement uses TRBV24-1 and TRBJ2-2; perhaps TRBD1 as D (6 bases). This TCR was recovered from a man aged 50 to 69 who received an inactivated influenza vaccine. CDR3 protein: CATSDIRGTGELFF. The CDR3 nucleotides are TGTGCCACCAGTGACATCAGGGGCACCGGGGAGCTGTTTTTT.